This TCR beta chain was obtained from a study of cytomegalovirus exposure and HLA in healthy donors. Notes on the study in general: Common viral pathogens (according to a later analysis) appeared linked to several of the most significant clusters. Later on, an analysis tied over 15,000 TCR beta sequences to HLA alleles at 0.05 false discovery rate. Reports described diagnosis of cytomegalovirus status by the classifier as highly specific and sensitive. Apparent HLA restriction characterized most CMV-associated TCR beta chains in a later analysis.

A note on this clone: Its antigen is unidentified.

Trimming at V came to 5 bases and at J to 6 bases, leaving 12 bases not matched to a gene. The CDR3 runs 17 residues. CDR1 and CDR2 from the germline V gene are SGHNT and YENEEA. The PCR had 60 Vbeta and 13 Jbeta primers. Method: immunoSEQ multiplex PCR; TCRdb's copy keeps in-frame clones and lacks some. With 200,000 to 250,000 clones in the sample, the ten largest clones hold around 0.95%. This TCR was sampled from a woman between 25 and 40 years old in good health and CMV-seropositive. This chain joins TRBV11-3 and TRBJ2-2; TRBD2 aligns across 10 bases. Specimen: PBMCs. The CDR3 sequence is CASSPRGSGRAAGELFF. CDR3 nucleotide sequence: TGTGCCAGCAGCCCGCGCGGGAGCGGGAGGGCCGCCGGGGAGCTGTTTTTT.